This is a list of T cell receptor beta chains from one sample in a study of OX40 agonist ivuxolimab in advanced cancers. The repertoire was sequenced with immunoSEQ multiplex PCR; TCRdb's copy has only in-frame clones and lacks some. The table records approximately 74,000 clones, around nine tenths of them present only once. The sample here was CD4+ or CD8+ T cells sorted from blood, taken in a trial of the OX40 agonist ivuxolimab. The receptors here all came from an adult with an advanced solid tumor such as melanoma, head and neck, liver or kidney cancer. Both conserved end residues are trimmed from each CDR3.

j_call v_call cdr3_aa
TRBJ2-6 TRBV19 ASSGPNAGQVFSGANVLT
TRBJ1-1 TRBV4-1 ASSPLALRNTEAF
TRBJ2-2 TRBV5-4 ASSFSGTALTGELF
TRBJ2-5 TRBV11-1 ASSHGTSFQETQY
TRBJ2-1 TRBV7-9 ASSPSGGIVDEQF
TRBJ1-5 TRBV6-5 ASSDRGDQPQH
TRBJ2-1 TRBV4-3 ASSQSGTSYYEQF
TRBJ2-1 TRBV4-2 ASSPNQETGYNEQF
TRBJ2-3 TRBV19 ASSHQTDTQY
TRBJ2-6 TRBV5-4 ASSSGALSGANVLT
TRBJ2-5 TRBV9 ASSPSGGAGETQY
TRBJ1-5 TRBV7-3 ASSQGRRRDISNQPQH